This entry is about one T cell receptor (beta chain). These data come from a study of blood T cell repertoires in COVID-19. About the study: T cells, B-cell-depleted T cells, or PBMCs supplied cDNA or gDNA.

Between the trimmed V and J ends, which lost 4 bases and 15 bases, there was a span of 22 bases. This CDR3 spans 14 amino acids. CDR1 and CDR2 from the germline V gene are SNHLY and FYNNEI. Authors' data handling: From reference gene primer amplification, estimates of nucleated cell counts were derived. Clones were read by immunoSEQ multiplex PCR, and TCRdb kept only the in-frame ones, dropping some. That table furnishes V, J and clone size, whereas the DNA furnished D and trimming. This table holds around 130,000 clones, approximately 85% found once. The source material was peripheral blood. The TCR originated in a human donor in a cohort sampled during active COVID-19. The J gene is TRBJ2-1, the V gene TRBV2; D is possibly TRBD1 (5 bases). The CDR3 sequence is CASSVSGQGKVPFF. For the CDR3, the DNA is TGTGCCAGCAGTGTTTCAGGGCAGGGTAAAGTCCCGTTCTTC.